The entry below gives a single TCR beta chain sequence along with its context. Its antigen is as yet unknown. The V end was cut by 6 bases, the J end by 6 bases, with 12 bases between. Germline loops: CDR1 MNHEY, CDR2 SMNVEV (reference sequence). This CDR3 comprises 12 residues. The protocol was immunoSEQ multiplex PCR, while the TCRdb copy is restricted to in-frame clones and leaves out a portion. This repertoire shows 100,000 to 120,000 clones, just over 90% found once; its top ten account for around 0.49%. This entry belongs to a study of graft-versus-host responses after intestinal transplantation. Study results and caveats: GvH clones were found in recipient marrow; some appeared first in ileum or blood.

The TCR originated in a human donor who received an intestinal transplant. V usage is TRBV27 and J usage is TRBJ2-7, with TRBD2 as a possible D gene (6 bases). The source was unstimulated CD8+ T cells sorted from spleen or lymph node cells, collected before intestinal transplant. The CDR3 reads CASSPGGSEQYF. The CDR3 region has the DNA TGTGCCAGCAGCCCCGGAGGGAGCGAGCAGTACTTC.